One sample yielded the 24 T cell receptor beta chains listed below, sequenced in a study of monozygotic twins with inflammatory bowel disease. TCRdb reprocessed the 5' RACE reads and stores each CDR3 protein as one record, lacking DNA. Across around 410,000 distinct CDR3 sequences, the top ten clones capture 2% to 3% of the sample. Sequenced: blood. Receptors originate from a human donor with ulcerative colitis or Crohn's disease, or a healthy co-twin of an affected twin (not recorded which).

The V and J genes are TRBV6-1 and TRBJ2-3; the TRBD1 assignment by TCRdb is unverifiable without DNA. CDR1 is MNHNS, CDR2 SASEGT, per germline. The CDR3 runs to 14 residues. The CDR3 sequence is CASSGVRGPDTQYF.

The chain joins TRBV20-1 to TRBJ2-7. There are 13 residues in the CDR3. Looked up from germline, CDR1 is DFQATT and CDR2 is SNEGSKA (reference sequence). The CDR3 loop is CSRRTGNSYEQYF.

J is TRBJ1-5 and V is TRBV6-1; the D call of TRBD1 rests on TCRdb alone, since no DNA is present to check it. The CDR3 runs to 14 residues. Germline V CDR1 and CDR2: MNHNS, SASEGT. CDR3 sequence reads: CASEGGGAGQPQHF.

The CDR3 region is CSARDHRTAEETQYF. J is TRBJ2-5 and V is TRBV20-1; TCRdb reports TRBD1, a call that lacks DNA to check it against. Germline V lookup: CDR1 DFQATT, CDR2 SNEGSKA (reference sequence). This CDR3 region has 15 residues.

The chain combines TRBV6-2 or TRBV6-3 with TRBJ2-7; absent DNA, TCRdb's TRBD1 call cannot be checked. The CDR3 runs to 12 residues. In germline, CDR1 is MNHEY, CDR2 SVGEGT. Here the CDR3 reads CASSYDSYEQYF.

The V and J genes are TRBV7-2 and TRBJ1-2. Germline V lookup: CDR1 SGHTA, CDR2 FQGNSA. There are 15 residues in the CDR3. CDR3 loop: CASSGRQGNNYGYTF.

V gene TRBV5-1 combines with J gene TRBJ2-5. Germline V gene lookup returns CDR1 SGHRS and CDR2 YFSETQ. The length of the CDR3 is 12 residues. The chain's CDR3 is CASSLFQETQYF.

The chain has TRBV20-1 and TRBJ1-2; TCRdb picks TRBD1, but there is no DNA to check that call. Germline V gives CDR1 DFQATT, CDR2 SNEGSKA (reference sequence). This CDR3 spans 17 amino acids. This chain's CDR3 is CSARLSGTTLRNYGYTF.

The chain recombines TRBV5-5 with TRBJ2-1. The CDR3 has 12 residues. Germline values: CDR1 SGHKS, CDR2 YYEKEE (reference sequence). The CDR3 sequence is CASSLEASEQFF.

V and J are TRBV20-1 and TRBJ2-4; TCRdb indicates TRBD1, and absent DNA this call remains unverified. Looked up from germline, CDR1 is DFQATT and CDR2 is SNEGSKA (reference sequence). CDR3 size: 15 residues. CDR3 protein: CSAGTGTLAKNIQYF.

This chain links TRBV7-6 with TRBJ2-3. The CDR3 is made up of 13 amino acids. Germline CDR1 SGHVS, CDR2 FNYEAQ. CDR3 amino acids: CASSLGVPNTQYF.

The V gene is TRBV5-1, the J gene TRBJ2-3. Germline V CDR1 and CDR2: SGHRS, YFSETQ. The CDR3 contains 14 residues. CDR3 protein: CASSLTTATDTQYF.

CDR3 sequence reads: CASSTWVNNSPLHF. The rearrangement uses TRBV5-1 and TRBJ1-6. In germline, CDR1 is SGHRS, CDR2 YFSETQ. This CDR3 has 14 residues.

This chain links TRBV11-1 with TRBJ2-1; with no DNA, the TCRdb D assignment of TRBD2 cannot be verified. Germline V lookup: CDR1 SGHAT, CDR2 FQDESV (reference sequence). The CDR3 sequence is 18 residues long. The CDR3 loop is CASSSGLWREGAYNEQFF. The variable domain in full, completed from reference TRBV11-1 and TRBJ2-1, reads EAEVAQSPRYKITEKSQAVAFWCDPISGHATLYWYRQILGQGPELLVQFQDESVVDDSQLPKDRFSAERLKGVDSTLKIQPAELGDSAMYLCASSSGLWREGAYNEQFFGPGTRLTVL.

V usage is TRBV28 and J usage is TRBJ2-7. Germline lookup yields CDR1 MDHEN and CDR2 SYDVKM. The CDR3 extends over 13 amino acids. CDR3 region: CASSEAISYEQYF. The variable domain in full, with the rest retrieved from reference TRBV28 and TRBJ2-7, is DVKVTQSSRYLVKRTGEKVFLECVQDMDHENMFWYRQDPGLGLRLIYFSYDVKMKEKGDIPEGYSVSREKKERFSLILESASTNQTSMYLCASSEAISYEQYFGPGTRLTVT.

V and J are TRBV20-1 and TRBJ2-5; TCRdb proposes TRBD1, but this gene call is untestable without DNA. The CDR3 is made up of 21 amino acids. Germline-derived CDR1 and CDR2 are DFQATT and SNEGSKA (reference sequence). The chain's CDR3 is CSARGDRGRNSLAGPQETQYF.

The chain is built from TRBV28 and TRBJ1-2. CDR3 size: 15 residues. In germline, CDR1 is MDHEN, CDR2 SYDVKM. The CDR3 here is CASSSLGRSNYGYTF.

This rearrangement joins TRBV5-1 to TRBJ2-7; TCRdb selects TRBD1, and the lack of DNA leaves this call unchecked. The CDR3 runs to 15 residues. Germline-derived CDR1 and CDR2 are SGHRS and YFSETQ. CDR3 sequence reads: CASSSSTGSPYEQYF.

The J gene is TRBJ1-2, the V gene TRBV15; TCRdb designates TRBD1, a call that cannot be tested without DNA. This CDR3 is 15 amino acids long. CDR1 and CDR2 (germline): LNHNV, YYDKDF (reference sequence). CDR3 sequence reads: CATSKNQLGVQGYTF.

The chain recombines TRBV5-1 with TRBJ1-3. The CDR3 is made up of 16 amino acids. CDR1 SGHRS and CDR2 YFSETQ come from the germline V gene. The CDR3: CASSLGLQGSGNTIYF.

This chain joins TRBV7-2 and TRBJ2-1; TCRdb designates TRBD2, a call that cannot be tested without DNA. Looked up from germline, CDR1 is SGHTA and CDR2 is FQGNSA. There are 13 residues in the CDR3. The CDR3 loop is CASSSTRRWEQFF.

V usage is TRBV3-1 and J usage is TRBJ2-3; TCRdb's D call of TRBD1 is untestable without DNA. The CDR3 covers 15 residues. CDR1 and CDR2 from the germline V gene are LGHDT and YNNKEL (reference sequence). Here the CDR3 reads CASSLRTGTADTQYF.

This chain connects TRBV11-2 to TRBJ2-1; TCRdb selects TRBD1, and the lack of DNA leaves this call unchecked. CDR1 and CDR2 (germline): SGHAT, FQNNGV. The CDR3 spans 16 residues. The CDR3 loop reads CASSRRTGLTYNEQFF.

The chain combines TRBV5-6 with TRBJ2-3; TCRdb indicates TRBD2, and absent DNA this call remains unverified. CDR1 and CDR2 (germline): SGHDT, YYEEEE. CDR3 length equals 15 residues. CDR3 sequence reads: CASSLGPSGADTQYF.